This TCR beta chain was identified in a study of beta chain features in type 1 diabetes. Study-level points and caveats: TCRB CDR3s from Type 1 diabetes patients were moderately but significantly shorter in all four CD4+ subsets.

This clone was detected a few times. As yet, its antigen is unknown. The sample carries other DNA sequences with the same CDR3. The ends were cut back, 0 bases at V and 1 base at J, with 6 bases in the middle. The CDR3 sequence is 13 residues long. Per germline, CDR1 GTSNPN and CDR2 SVGIG (reference sequence). The isolated RNA, all of it, was reverse transcribed, so expressed TCRB transcripts were what got sequenced. Regulatory, naive and central memory T cell samples averaged approximately 3.4 million reads. Sequencing was performed with immunoSEQ multiplex PCR; in TCRdb, only in-frame clones are kept and a portion is missing. Among hundreds of thousands of clones, 13% were seen once, and the ten largest hold about 0.02%.

The chain has TRBV30 and TRBJ1-1; D uncertain. Source material: naive CD4+ T cells from blood. The sequence was obtained from a man in his late teens or twenties with type 1 diabetes. This CDR3 is CAWSVGGNTEAFF. The CDR3 DNA reads as TGTGCCTGGAGTGTAGGCGGGAACACTGAAGCTTTCTTT.